Below, 30 T cell receptor beta chains from the same sample are listed, as sequenced in a study of blood T cell repertoires in COVID-19. Repertoires were generated with immunoSEQ multiplex PCR, while TCRdb's copy carries only in-frame clones and drops some. Of some 130,000 clones in the sample, roughly 86% are singletons; the top ten hold approximately 10%. Sequenced input: peripheral blood. These TCRs come from a woman aged 70 to 79 with COVID-19, enrolled during active disease.

The chain recombines TRBV30 with TRBJ2-3; possibly TRBD2 for D (6 bases). Trimming removed 0 bases at V and 7 bases at J, with 17 bases between. The CDR3 covers 15 residues. CDR1 GTSNPN and CDR2 SVGIG come from the germline V gene (reference sequence). Here the CDR3 reads CAWSVGPSDRYTQYF. The CDR3 bases are TGTGCCTGGAGTGTAGGTCCTAGCGACCGCTATACGCAGTATTTT. Based on the CDR3 plus reference TRBV30 and TRBJ2-3, the full variable domain is SQTIHQWPATLVQPVGSPLSLECTVEGTSNPNLYWYRQAAGRGLQLLFYSVGIGQISSEVPQNLSASRPQDRQFILSSKKLLLSDSGFYLCAWSVGPSDRYTQYFGPGTRLTVL.

The CDR3 loop reads CASSFRTGDSPLHF. CDR3 bases: TGCGCCAGCAGCTTCAGGACAGGGGATTCACCCCTCCACTTT. J is TRBJ1-6 and V is TRBV5-1; TRBD1 matches 9 bases. V trimming: 2 bases; J trimming: 8 bases; junction bases outside the gene matches: 2. CDR1 SGHRS and CDR2 YFSETQ come from the germline V gene. This CDR3 region has 14 residues.

J is TRBJ2-7 and V is TRBV7-2; 8 positions agree with TRBD2. V shed 0 bases, J shed 5 bases, and the junction held 6 bases outside the gene matches. Looked up from germline, CDR1 is SGHTA and CDR2 is FQGNSA. The CDR3 is made up of 15 amino acids. The CDR3 reads CASSLALAARNEQYF. DNA for the CDR3: TGTGCCAGCAGCTTAGCACTAGCGGCCCGGAACGAGCAGTACTTC.

The chain links TRBV7-9 to TRBJ1-1; 7 bases line up with TRBD1. This CDR3 region has 15 residues. Germline V lookup: CDR1 SEHNR, CDR2 FQNEAQ (reference sequence). V was pared by 1 base and J by 1 base, with 3 bases of the junction left unmatched. CDR3 amino acids: CASSLVQGKNTEAFF. CDR3 bases: TGTGCCAGCAGCTTAGTACAGGGGAAGAACACTGAAGCTTTCTTT. The complete variable domain, with remaining parts taken from reference TRBV7-9 and TRBJ1-1, reads DTGVSQNPRHKITKRGQNVTFRCDPISEHNRLYWYRQTLGQGPEFLTYFQNEAQLEKSRLLSDRFSAERPKGSFSTLEIQRTEQGDSAMYLCASSLVQGKNTEAFFGQGTRLTVV.

V gene TRBV7-2 combines with J gene TRBJ1-6; the match to TRBD1 covers 7 bases. The CDR3 runs 14 residues. V was clipped by 1 base and J by 8 bases; unmatched bases: 2. CDR1 SGHTA and CDR2 FQGNSA come from the germline V gene. CDR3 DNA sequence: TGTGCCAGCAGCTTAGTCAGGGGGGATTCACCCCTCCACTTT. Translated: CASSLVRGDSPLHF.

The genes are TRBV12-1 and TRBJ2-1; the table's D call, TRBD1, was not checked against the DNA. TRBV12-1 represents a pseudogene. CDR3 length equals 15 residues. The chain's CDR3 is CASSPLDRSFNEQFF. CDR3 sequence (DNA): TGTGCCAGCAGCCCCTTGGACAGGAGCTTCAATGAGCAGTTCTTC.

The gene calls are TRBV27 and TRBJ2-5; 7 positions agree with TRBD2. V trimming: 3 bases; J trimming: 4 bases; junction bases outside the gene matches: 8. This CDR3 comprises 15 residues. Germline-derived CDR1 and CDR2 are MNHEY and SMNVEV (reference sequence). CDR3 amino acids: CASSFTRGDRETQYF. In DNA form, the CDR3 reads TGTGCCAGCAGTTTCACCCGGGGGGATAGAGAGACCCAGTACTTC.

The chain carries TRBV19 and TRBJ1-4, with 7 bases lining up with TRBD1. This CDR3 region has 11 residues. The germline V gene encodes CDR1 LNHDA and CDR2 SQIVND (reference sequence). V shed 7 bases, J shed 10 bases, and the junction held 3 bases outside the gene matches. The CDR3: CASTWTGKLFF. The CDR3 DNA reads TGTGCCAGTACCTGGACAGGAAAACTGTTTTTT. Looking up the rest from reference TRBV19 and TRBJ1-4 gives the full variable domain: DGGITQSPKYLFRKEGQNVTLSCEQNLNHDAMYWYRQDPGQGLRLIYYSQIVNDFQKGDIAEGYSVSREKKESFPLTVTSAQKNPTAFYLCASTWTGKLFFGSGTQLSVL.

This clone was observed a single time. J is TRBJ1-5 and V is TRBV27, with TRBD1 as a possible D gene (5 bases). V lost 4 bases and J lost 2, with 18 bases in between. The CDR3 extends over 17 amino acids. Per the germline V gene, CDR1 is MNHEY and CDR2 is SMNVEV (reference sequence). Here the CDR3 reads CASSSHSQGGGNQPQHF. The CDR3 DNA is TGTGCCAGCAGTTCTCATTCCCAGGGCGGGGGCAATCAGCCCCAGCATTTT.

This clone has just one count. The chain joins TRBV19 to TRBJ1-1; D not resolved. The V end lost 7 bases, the J end lost 0 bases, and 9 bases lay between the germline ends. CDR1 is LNHDA, CDR2 SQIVND, per germline (reference sequence). The CDR3 covers 13 residues. CDR3 DNA sequence: TGTGCCAGTACCCGATACATGAACACTGAAGCTTTCTTT. Protein: CASTRYMNTEAFF.

The chain carries TRBV5-1 and TRBJ2-1; a weak D match, TRBD2 (6 bases). With 0 bases removed from V and 2 bases from J, the gap between germline ends came to 9 bases. Per germline, CDR1 SGHRS and CDR2 YFSETQ. This CDR3 has 15 amino acids. The CDR3 DNA follows: TGCGCCAGCAGCTTGGTGGGGGAGGCCTACAATGAGCAGTTCTTC. Residues: CASSLVGEAYNEQFF.

This rearrangement joins TRBV7-8 to TRBJ1-4; the D gene is possibly TRBD1 (5 bases). CDR3 length equals 14 residues. Germline V CDR1 and CDR2: SGHVS, FQNEAQ. V dropped 6 bases and J dropped 4 bases, with 12 bases sitting between them. The CDR3 DNA follows: TGTGCCAGCAGTCAACAGGCCCTTAATGAAAAACTGTTTTTT. It yields the protein CASSQQALNEKLFF.

The CDR3 region has the DNA TGCAGTGCCGACAGGGGGTACGAGCAGTACTTC. It yields the protein CSADRGYEQYF. The chain uses TRBV20-1 and TRBJ2-7; TRBD1 matches at 9 bases. V shed 6 bases and J 4 bases; nucleotides not matched to a gene: 1. The CDR3 loop spans 11 amino acids. Per germline, CDR1 DFQATT and CDR2 SNEGSKA (reference sequence).

This clone was detected only once. This chain joins TRBV6-5 and TRBJ2-7; 7 bases align to TRBD2. CDR3 size: 13 residues. Germline V lookup: CDR1 MNHEY, CDR2 SVGAGI. V shed 5 bases, J shed 5 bases, and the junction held 6 bases outside the gene matches. CDR3 nucleotide sequence: TGTGCCAGCAGTAGGGACTACGCGGACGAGCAGTACTTC. This codes for CASSRDYADEQYF.

This clone was recorded only once. The chain is built from TRBV7-9 and TRBJ2-2, with 8 bases identical to TRBD2. This CDR3 has 17 amino acids. Germline trimming cut 5 bases from V and 1 base from J; bases unmatched to any gene: 9. The V gene's germline CDR1 is SEHNR and CDR2 FQNEAQ (reference sequence). The CDR3 region has the DNA TGTGCCAGCAGCCCGGGGGGGGCCGACATGAACACCGGGGAGCTGTTTTTT. Amino acids: CASSPGGADMNTGELFF.

The chain has TRBV4-1 and TRBJ2-1, with 15 bases lining up with TRBD2. The CDR3 sequence is 18 residues long. Germline CDR1 MGHRA, CDR2 YSYEKL. V dropped 5 bases and J dropped 8; count of bases not matched to a gene: 13. CDR3: CASSYASTGTSGGYEQFF. DNA for the CDR3: TGCGCCAGCAGCTATGCCTCAACCGGGACTAGCGGGGGGTATGAGCAGTTCTTC.

The chain combines TRBV9 with TRBJ1-2; 8 bases match TRBD1. V shed 0 bases and J 4 bases; nucleotides not matched to a gene: 8. Germline loops: CDR1 SGDLS, CDR2 YYNGEE. This CDR3 region has 16 residues. The CDR3 nucleotides are TGTGCCAGCAGCGTAGAGGCCAGGGGGCTCGGCTATGGCTACACCTTC. The encoded protein is CASSVEARGLGYGYTF. Variable domain in full (rest from reference TRBV9 and TRBJ1-2): DSGVTQTPKHLITATGQRVTLRCSPRSGDLSVYWYQQSLDQGLQFLIQYYNGEERAKGNILERFSAQQFPDLHSELNLSSLELGDSALYFCASSVEARGLGYGYTFGSGTRLTVV.

The chain is built from TRBV2 and TRBJ2-7; TRBD2 agrees at 13 bases. CDR1 SNHLY and CDR2 FYNNEI come from the germline V gene. CDR3 length: 15 residues. The ends lost 6 bases at V and 2 bases at J; junction bases unmatched: 4. The CDR3 reads CASRETSGGTYEQYF. For the CDR3, the DNA is TGTGCCAGCAGAGAGACTAGCGGGGGGACCTACGAGCAGTACTTC.

This clone was detected a few times. The chain recombines TRBV7-2 with TRBJ2-2; 10 nucleotides match TRBD2. CDR1 is SGHTA and CDR2 is FQGNSA in the germline V gene. Trimming cost V 6 bases and J 3 bases; bases outside gene matches: 10. The CDR3 has 17 residues. The CDR3 nucleotides read TGTGCCAGCAGTGGTAGGGGGCTAGCGGGGGACACCGGGGAGCTGTTTTTT. It yields the protein CASSGRGLAGDTGELFF. Filled out from reference TRBV7-2 and TRBJ2-2, the complete variable domain reads GAGVSQSPSNKVTEKGKDVELRCDPISGHTALYWYRQSLGQGLEFLIYFQGNSAPDKSGLPSDRFSAERTGGSVSTLTIQRTQQEDSAVYLCASSGRGLAGDTGELFFGEGSRLTVL.

The V call is TRBV7-2, the J call TRBJ1-1; possibly TRBD1 for D (6 bases). Germline V gives CDR1 SGHTA, CDR2 FQGNSA. Trimming removed 5 bases at V and 5 bases at J, with 12 bases between. The CDR3 is made up of 13 amino acids. The CDR3 nucleotides are TGTGCCAGCAGCGCCTCCAGGGGTACTGAAGCTTTCTTT. It specifies CASSASRGTEAFF.

This chain uses TRBV19 with TRBJ1-5, with 9 bases matching TRBD1. V trimming: 4 bases; J trimming: 7 bases; junction bases outside the gene matches: 8. In germline, CDR1 is LNHDA, CDR2 SQIVND (reference sequence). This CDR3 is 15 amino acids long. Here the CDR3 reads CASSTTGGLGQPQHF. CDR3 nucleotides: TGTGCCAGTAGTACCACAGGGGGCTTGGGGCAGCCCCAGCATTTT. Variable domain in full (rest from reference TRBV19 and TRBJ1-5): DGGITQSPKYLFRKEGQNVTLSCEQNLNHDAMYWYRQDPGQGLRLIYYSQIVNDFQKGDIAEGYSVSREKKESFPLTVTSAQKNPTAFYLCASSTTGGLGQPQHFGDGTRLSIL.

CDR3 region: CASSTSQYAGNTIYF. The DNA for the CDR3 is TGTGCCAGCAGCACATCTCAGTACGCAGGAAACACCATATATTTT. The V and J genes are TRBV7-6 and TRBJ1-3; unclear D gene. The germline CDR1 and CDR2 sequences are SGHVS and FNYEAQ. Between the trimmed V and J ends, which lost 5 bases and 4 bases, there was a span of 15 bases. This CDR3 is built from 15 residues.

This chain joins TRBV30 and TRBJ2-7; weak D call: TRBD2 (6 bases). Germline assignment: CDR1 GTSNPN and CDR2 SVGIG (reference sequence). V dropped 0 bases and J dropped 5 bases, with 17 bases sitting between them. CDR3 length: 15 residues. CDR3 in amino acids: CAWSVLEGRINEQYF. CDR3 sequence (DNA): TGTGCCTGGAGTGTACTGGAGGGGAGGATCAACGAGCAGTACTTC.

This chain joins TRBV24-1 and TRBJ2-1, with TRBD2 matching over 7 bases. V lost 6 bases, J lost 0 bases, and 7 bases stayed unmatched. CDR1 KGHDR and CDR2 SFDVKD come from the germline V gene. This CDR3 has 16 amino acids. The CDR3 bases are TGTGCCACCAGTTCCGGGGGACTACACTCCTACAATGAGCAGTTCTTC. It specifies CATSSGGLHSYNEQFF.

The V gene is TRBV9, the J gene TRBJ2-1; no definite D call. Trimming took off 3 bases at V and 9 bases at J, with 13 bases between the two ends. The germline V gene encodes CDR1 SGDLS and CDR2 YYNGEE. This CDR3 contains 13 residues. The CDR3 DNA sequence: TGTGCCAGCAGCGCAGCTGGGCGTGGTGAGCAGTTCTTC. The encoded protein is CASSAAGRGEQFF.

This clone is a singleton in its sample. The genes are TRBV19 and TRBJ2-2, with a tentative D call TRBD1 (5 bases). Between the trimmed V and J ends, which lost 1 base and 2 bases, there was a span of 8 bases. This CDR3 is built from 15 residues. Germline lookup yields CDR1 LNHDA and CDR2 SQIVND (reference sequence). This chain's CDR3 is CASSIGQPNTGELFF. In nucleotides, the CDR3 is TGTGCCAGTAGTATAGGACAGCCCAACACCGGGGAGCTGTTTTTT.

The J gene is TRBJ1-2, the V gene TRBV9; the D gene is possibly TRBD1 (6 bases). V was pared by 3 bases and J by 4 bases, with 19 bases between. CDR3 size: 16 residues. The germline CDR1 and CDR2 sequences are SGDLS and YYNGEE. The CDR3, as DNA: TGTGCCAGCAGCGCCGGCCCAATAACAGGGTTCTATGGCTACACCTTC. Its protein product is CASSAGPITGFYGYTF.

This clone appeared a single time. The chain uses TRBV6-2 or TRBV6-3 and TRBJ2-7, with 9 bases lining up with TRBD1. V was clipped by 6 bases and J by 3 bases; unmatched bases: 6. CDR3 length: 14 residues. Germline assignment: CDR1 MNHEY and CDR2 SVGEGT. CDR3 in amino acids: CASSPGTGYYEQYF. The CDR3 bases are TGTGCCAGCAGCCCCGGGACAGGGTACTACGAGCAGTACTTC.

A note on this clone: Additional DNA sequences in this sample encode the identical CDR3. The chain recombines TRBV28 with TRBJ2-3; D not resolved. Germline CDR1 reads MDHEN; CDR2 reads SYDVKM. V lost 3 bases, J lost 0 bases, and 4 bases lay in between. This CDR3 has 13 amino acids. CDR3 sequence: CASSLTSTDTQYF. CDR3 bases: TGTGCCAGCAGTTTGACTAGCACAGATACGCAGTATTTT.

This clone appeared once. The chain joins TRBV7-9 to TRBJ1-6; D not resolved. Per germline, CDR1 SEHNR and CDR2 FQNEAQ (reference sequence). The CDR3 is 11 amino acids. The V and J ends lost 5 bases and 11 bases respectively, with 7 bases between them. The CDR3 coding sequence is TGTGCCAGCAGCCCCGAGCCACCCCTCCACTTT. The encoded protein is CASSPEPPLHF.